These 3 T cell receptor beta chains were all obtained from the same sample, sequenced in a study of T cell responses to AZD1222 COVID-19 vaccine. The repertoire was sequenced with immunoSEQ multiplex PCR; TCRdb's copy has only in-frame clones and lacks some. The sample includes 120,000 or so clones, roughly 87% seen only once; the top ten take about 10%. This specimen consisted of peripheral blood, obtained on day 0 of AZD1222 vaccination. The origin of the receptors is an adult in good health.

V usage is TRBV28 and J usage is TRBJ2-1, with D unclear. The length of the CDR3 is 15 residues. CDR1 MDHEN and CDR2 SYDVKM come from the germline V gene. The ends were cut back, 1 base at V and 0 bases at J, with 7 bases in the middle. The CDR3 protein is CASSLSGPSYNEQFF. CDR3 sequence (DNA): TGTGCCAGCAGTTTATCGGGCCCCTCCTACAATGAGCAGTTCTTC.

The chain has TRBV11-3 and TRBJ2-4, with 7 bases lining up with TRBD2. The germline V gene encodes CDR1 SGHNT and CDR2 YENEEA. The CDR3 length is 13 residues. Trimming removed 5 bases from V and 5 bases from J; junction bases left unmatched: 3. DNA of the CDR3: TGTGCCAGCAGCCCGGGGAGGGAAAACATTCAGTACTTC. Its translation: CASSPGRENIQYF.

This clone was recorded only once. The chain is built from TRBV28 and TRBJ2-1; 10 nucleotides agree with TRBD1. Germline CDR1 and CDR2: MDHEN and SYDVKM. The trim removed 6 bases at V and 5 bases at J, leaving 7 bases unmatched. This CDR3 region has 15 residues. The CDR3 region has the DNA TGTGCCAGCAGCCCCTTGACAGGGGGCCACAATGAGCAGTTCTTC. Translating gives CASSPLTGGHNEQFF.